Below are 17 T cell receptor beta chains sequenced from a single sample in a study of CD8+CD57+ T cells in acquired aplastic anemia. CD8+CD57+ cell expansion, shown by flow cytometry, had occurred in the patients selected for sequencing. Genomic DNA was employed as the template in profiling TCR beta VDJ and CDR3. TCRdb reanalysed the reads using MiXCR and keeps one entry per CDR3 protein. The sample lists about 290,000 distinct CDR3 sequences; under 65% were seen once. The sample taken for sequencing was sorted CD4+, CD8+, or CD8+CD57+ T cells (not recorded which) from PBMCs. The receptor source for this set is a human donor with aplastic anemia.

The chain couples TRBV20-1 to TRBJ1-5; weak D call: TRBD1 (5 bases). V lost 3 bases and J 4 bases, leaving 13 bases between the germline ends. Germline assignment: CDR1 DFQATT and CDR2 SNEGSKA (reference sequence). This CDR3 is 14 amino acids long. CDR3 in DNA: TGCAGTGCTAGCGGCGCCCGGGGGAATCAGCCCCAGCATTTT. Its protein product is CSASGARGNQPQHF.

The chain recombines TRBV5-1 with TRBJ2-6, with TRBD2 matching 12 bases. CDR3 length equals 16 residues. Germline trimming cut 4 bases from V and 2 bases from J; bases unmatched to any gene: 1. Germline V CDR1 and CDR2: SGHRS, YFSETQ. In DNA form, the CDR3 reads TGCGCCAGCAGCGCTAGCGGGGGGGCTGGGGCCAACGTCCTGACTTTC. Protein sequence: CASSASGGAGANVLTF.

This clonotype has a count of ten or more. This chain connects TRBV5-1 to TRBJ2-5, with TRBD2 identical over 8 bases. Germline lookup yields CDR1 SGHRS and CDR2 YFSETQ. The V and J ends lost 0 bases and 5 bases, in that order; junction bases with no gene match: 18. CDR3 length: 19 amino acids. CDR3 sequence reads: CASSLASAGGTYPGETQYF. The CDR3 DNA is TGCGCCAGCAGCTTGGCATCGGCGGGAGGAACCTATCCTGGGGAGACCCAGTACTTC.

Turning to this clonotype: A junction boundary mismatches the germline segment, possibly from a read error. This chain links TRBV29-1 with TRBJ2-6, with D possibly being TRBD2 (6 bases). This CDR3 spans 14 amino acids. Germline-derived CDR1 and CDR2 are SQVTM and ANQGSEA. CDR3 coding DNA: TGCAGCGTTCTCACTCGGGACGCCCACGGGACTGAAGCTTTC. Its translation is CSVLTRDAHGTEAF.

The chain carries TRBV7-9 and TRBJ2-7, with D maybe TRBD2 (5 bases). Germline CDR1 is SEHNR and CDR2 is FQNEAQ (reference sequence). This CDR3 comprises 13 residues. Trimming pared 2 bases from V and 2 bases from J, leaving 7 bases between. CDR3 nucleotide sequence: TGTGCCAGCAGCTTACAGAGGGCCTACGAGCAGTACTTC. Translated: CASSLQRAYEQYF.

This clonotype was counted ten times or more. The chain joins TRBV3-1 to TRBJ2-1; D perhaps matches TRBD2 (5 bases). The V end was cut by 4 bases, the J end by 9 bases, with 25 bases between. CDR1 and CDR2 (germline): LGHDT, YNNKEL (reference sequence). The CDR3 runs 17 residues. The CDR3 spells CASSRFPGLNQGSEQFF. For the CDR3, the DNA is TGTGCCAGCAGCCGATTTCCAGGACTCAATCAAGGTAGTGAGCAGTTCTTC.

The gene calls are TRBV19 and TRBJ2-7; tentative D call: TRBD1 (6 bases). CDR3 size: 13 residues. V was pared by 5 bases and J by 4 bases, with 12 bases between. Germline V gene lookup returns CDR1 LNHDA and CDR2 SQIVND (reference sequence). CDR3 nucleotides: TGTGCCAGTAGTTGGGGGACACAATACGAGCAGTACTTC. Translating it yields CASSWGTQYEQYF.

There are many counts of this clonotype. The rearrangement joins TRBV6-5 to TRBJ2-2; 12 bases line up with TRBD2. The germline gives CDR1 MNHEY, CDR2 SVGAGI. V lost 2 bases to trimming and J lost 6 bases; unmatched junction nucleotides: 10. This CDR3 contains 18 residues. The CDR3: CASSYGLAGGHIAGELFF. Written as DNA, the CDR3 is TGTGCCAGCAGTTACGGGCTAGCGGGAGGGCATATCGCCGGGGAGCTGTTTTTT.

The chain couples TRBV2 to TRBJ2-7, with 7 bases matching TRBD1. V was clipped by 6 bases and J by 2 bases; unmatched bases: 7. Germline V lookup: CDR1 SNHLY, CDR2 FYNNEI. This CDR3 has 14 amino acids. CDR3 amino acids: CASSLSQGAYEQYF. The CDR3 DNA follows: TGTGCCAGCAGCTTAAGTCAGGGGGCCTACGAGCAGTACTTC.

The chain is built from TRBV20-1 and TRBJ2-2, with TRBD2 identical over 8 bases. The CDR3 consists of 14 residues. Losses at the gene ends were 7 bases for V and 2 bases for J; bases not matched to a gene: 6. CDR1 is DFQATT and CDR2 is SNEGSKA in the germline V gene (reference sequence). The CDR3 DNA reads TGCAGTGGAAGCGGGGGTATAAACACCGGGGAGCTGTTTTTT. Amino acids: CSGSGGINTGELFF.

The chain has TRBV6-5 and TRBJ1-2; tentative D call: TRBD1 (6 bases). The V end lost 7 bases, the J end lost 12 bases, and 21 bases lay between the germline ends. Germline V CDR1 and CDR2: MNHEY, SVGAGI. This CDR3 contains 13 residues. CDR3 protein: CASIRTGLSGNTF. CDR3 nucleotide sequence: TGTGCCAGCATAAGAACAGGGCTCTCTGGAAACACCTTC.

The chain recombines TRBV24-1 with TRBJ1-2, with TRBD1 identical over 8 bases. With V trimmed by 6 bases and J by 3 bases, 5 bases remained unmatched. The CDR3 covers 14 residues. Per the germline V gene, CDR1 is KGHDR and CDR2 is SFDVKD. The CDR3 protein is CATSSGQGDYGYTF. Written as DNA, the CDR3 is TGTGCCACCAGTAGTGGACAGGGTGACTATGGCTACACCTTC.

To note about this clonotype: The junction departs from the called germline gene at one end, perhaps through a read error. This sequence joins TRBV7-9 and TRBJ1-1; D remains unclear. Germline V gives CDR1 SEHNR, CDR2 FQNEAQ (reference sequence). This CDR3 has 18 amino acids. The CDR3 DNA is TGTGCCAGCAGCTTAGCGCTTCTGTCCAAGCTTATGAACACTGAAGTTTTCTTT. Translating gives CASSLALLSKLMNTEVFF.

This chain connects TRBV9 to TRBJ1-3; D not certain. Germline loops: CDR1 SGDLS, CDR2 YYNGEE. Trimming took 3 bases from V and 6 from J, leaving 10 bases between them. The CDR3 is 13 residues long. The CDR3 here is CASSGRRENTIYF. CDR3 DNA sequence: TGTGCCAGCAGCGGGAGGAGGGAAAACACCATATATTTT.

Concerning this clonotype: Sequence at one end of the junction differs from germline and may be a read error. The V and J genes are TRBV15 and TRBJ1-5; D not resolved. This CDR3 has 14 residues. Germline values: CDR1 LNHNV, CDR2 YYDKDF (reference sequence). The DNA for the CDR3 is TGTGCCACCAGCAGTGGACGCCCTCCTCAGCCCCAGCACTTT. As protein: CATSSGRPPQPQHF.

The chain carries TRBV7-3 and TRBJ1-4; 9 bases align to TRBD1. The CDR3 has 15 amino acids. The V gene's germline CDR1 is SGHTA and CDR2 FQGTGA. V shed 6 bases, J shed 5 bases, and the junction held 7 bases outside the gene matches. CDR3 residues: CASRGTGTYNEKLFF. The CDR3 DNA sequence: TGTGCCAGCAGGGGGACAGGGACCTACAATGAAAAACTGTTTTTT.

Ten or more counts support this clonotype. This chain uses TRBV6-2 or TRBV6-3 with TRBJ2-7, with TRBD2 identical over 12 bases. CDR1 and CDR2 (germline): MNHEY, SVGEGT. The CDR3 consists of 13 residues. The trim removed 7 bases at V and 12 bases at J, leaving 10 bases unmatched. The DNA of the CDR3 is TGTGCCAGCATCCTAGCGGGAGGGGATCGGCGGTACTTC. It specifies CASILAGGDRRYF.